The rows below give T cell receptor beta chains drawn from one sample of a study of cytomegalovirus exposure and HLA in healthy donors. Measured with immunoSEQ multiplex PCR; TCRdb has only the in-frame clones, and not every one. Among roughly 120,000 clones listed, roughly 79% were seen once. Input material: PBMCs. Receptor source: a woman aged 18-29 years in good health and CMV-seronegative. Both conserved end residues are part of each CDR3. Clone size is shown for a subset of rows, as once, few, many or a class of expanded clone.

TRBV5-6	TRBJ1-6	NA	CASSFRPRGSNSPLHF
TRBV7-2	TRBJ1-5	NA	CASSLSPRGYSNQPQHF
TRBV7-9	TRBJ1-1	NA	CASSIQGNTEAFF
TRBV27	TRBJ2-3	NA	CASSSIPSGDTQYF
TRBV28	TRBJ1-6	NA	CASSSLGTFSSYNSPLHF
TRBV12-5	TRBJ1-1	NA	CASGTYQDREAFF
TRBV6-1	TRBJ1-4	NA	CASSELLPGPNEKLFF
TRBV5-4	TRBJ1-1	once	CASSSDSNTEAFF
TRBV2	TRBJ1-1	few	CASRERALEAFF
TRBV2	TRBJ1-5	once	CASSGRGNQPQHF
TRBV5-1	TRBJ1-1	NA	CASSSGLTGGYLPEAFF
TRBV6-5	TRBJ2-7	NA	CASSYSRWGGNEQYF
TRBV6-5	TRBJ1-5	NA	CASSYSTGQPQHF
TRBV4-1	TRBJ1-1	once	CASSLRDLDMKEAFF
TRBV28	TRBJ1-1	NA	CASSDSFGGMNTEAFF
TRBV9	TRBJ2-1	NA	CASSVATGLSEQFF